This T cell receptor (beta chain) was profiled in a study of shared clonotypes between healthy human individuals (dated by TCRdb to about 2020). Looking at the study overall: A few men and a couple of women, aged 18 to 49 years, made up the cohort. Per donor, three plates each were used for CD4 naive and CD4 memory, two for CD8 naive, and one for CD8 memory. Blood TCR repertoires of about 5 healthy adults were deeply sequenced to estimate repertoire size and the extent of clonotype sharing between individuals. Libraries were prepared and TCR repertoires were sequenced by different laboratories using diverse techniques, in order to increase sequencing depth and limit assay-specific biases. Between about 0.94 and 10 billion PBMCs per donor were obtained by leukapheresis.

Using the deep immunoSEQ assay, multiplex PCR amplified TCR CDR3 regions from genomic DNA. For each cell subset, the extracted genomic DNA was distributed evenly across all wells of several immunoSEQ 96-well plates, and each plate served as one replicate. For sorted subsets, 150 to 250 ng genomic DNA, equal to 30,000 or so T cell genomes, was loaded into each replicate PCR. Purified libraries were quantified with a Qubit 3.0 fluorometer, sized on a Bioanalyzer 2100, and re-quantified with the KAPA Library Quantification kit. Every immunoSEQ 96-well plate was sequenced on a separate single-read 150-cycle Illumina NextSeq 550 flow cell. As for how the authors treated the data: Because only junctional sequences without quality scores were contained in the immunoSEQ output, filtering matching that applied to full-length reads could not be performed. To assign V/J genes and CDR3, sequences were annotated against IMGT germline references using PyIR, a Python wrapper for IgBLAST v1.9. Reads with weak V/J assignments (E-value above 1e-6), missing CDR3, stop codons, out-of-frame junctions, or ambiguous translated residues were removed. V3J clonotypes were defined as sequences sharing the same inferred V gene, J gene, and CDR3 amino acid sequence. Percentage overlap between repertoires was calculated by dividing the number of shared unique clonotypes by the size of the smaller repertoire. Three approaches were used to assess repertoire richness: RTK rarefaction, the Chao1 estimator, and Recon v2.1 estimates of unobserved clonotypes. For all TCRbeta clonotypes obtained by the gDNA method from a few donors, generation probabilities were computed with OLGA. This immuneACCESS table, as held by TCRdb, lists in-frame sequences with V and J called but not all clones. Of the missing ones, under half trace to an unresolved V gene in checked studies; the others have no known cause. The V and J calls and clone size were taken over from that table, and D and trimming were inferred from the DNA. The sample data list fewer than 1 million clones, and 96% of these were observed just once. The biggest ten clones account for less than 0.25% of the sample.

The germline V end is reduced by 5 bases and the J end by 3 bases; junction bases left unmatched: 11. The cysteine opens and the phenylalanine closes a CDR3 of 16 amino acids. Left in the record is the CDR3 DNA by itself, 48 bases read in frame from the first base. CDR1 and CDR2, looked up from the germline V gene, are SGHTA and FQGNSA. To note about this clone: The clone's antigen remains unknown. No much larger clone is present one base from it, and per-base qualities are unavailable.

CD8 naive samples consisted of CD45RO-negative cells that were positively selected for CCR7, yielding a CD45RA+CCR7+ population without TemRA cells. The donors were healthy, HIV-negative adults who had no recently reported acute infections or vaccinations. All donors were Caucasian adults living in Nashville, Tennessee, USA. After blood collection by leukapheresis, PBMCs were isolated using Ficoll-Histopaque density gradient centrifugation and then cryopreserved in the vapor phase of liquid nitrogen. Analytical flow cytometry was used to check the purity and quantity of each magnetically sorted T cell population. Each sorted fraction had its genomic DNA isolated and then quantified by UV absorbance on a Nanodrop 2000c. What the research found in general, with its limitations: Incomplete sequencing was indicated by rarefaction of sorted-subset datasets, despite the large sequencing depth. When a handful of donors were compared, the shared fraction of clonotypes was roughly 4.8% for naive CD4, less than 4% for naive CD8, 2.3% for memory CD4, and approximately 0.4% for memory CD8. Because the study included a small number of donors, the genetic and exposure-history diversity represented was limited. Clonotypes shared by all four sorted-subset donors showed higher generation probabilities than non-shared clonotypes. Naive subsets generally had larger estimated clonotype richness than memory subsets did. Based on pairwise subsampling, the degree of clonotype sharing among donors was expected to be affected by sequencing depth. Only blood was sampled, and tissue TCR repertoires likely differ from those in blood.

Recombination joined TRBV7-2 with TRBJ1-2, and 8 junction bases match TRBD1. This sequence was found in a man aged 25-40 years in good health. The sequencing input was naive CD8+ T cells sorted from blood. This specimen's cell subset or site label, per the study, means: CD45RA+CCR7+. Here the CDR3 is given as CASSHDRGHAYYGYTF. The DNA sequence is TGTGCCAGCAGCCATGACAGGGGTCATGCGTACTATGGCTACACCTTC.